This T cell receptor beta chain comes out of a study of T-cell reconstitution after alpha-beta-depleted transplantation in children. Study results and limitations: Two months or so post-transplant, alpha-beta T cells reportedly derived from several hundred expanded graft clones. T-cell counts and diversity were attributed mostly to newly produced T cells one year after transplant. There were some patients whose high TCRbeta diversity at day 60 came from surviving recipient T cells and thymic progenitors.

This clonotype appeared a few times. Its target is not known. V dropped 5 bases and J dropped 0; count of bases not matched to a gene: 5. Germline CDR1 is SEHNR and CDR2 is FQNEAQ (reference sequence). The CDR3 consists of 15 residues. Using unique molecular identifiers, the investigators prepared the TCRbeta library. TCRdb itself ran the PCR reads through MiXCR, one entry per CDR3 protein. The sample has almost 600,000 distinct CDR3 sequences, 25% to 30% seen once. This sequence was found in a boy under two years old with Wiskott-Aldrich syndrome, due to receive a stem cell transplant. J is TRBJ2-7 and V is TRBV7-9, with TRBD2 identical over 9 bases. Here the sequenced sample was PBMCs, taken before TCRalphabeta/CD19-depleted stem cell transplant. Here the CDR3 DNA reads TGTGCCAGCAGCCATACTAGCGGGCCCTCCTACGAGCAGTACTTC. Its protein product is CASSHTSGPSYEQYF.